One sample yielded the 29 T cell receptor beta chains listed below, sequenced in a study of T cells in tumors after PD-1 blockade. Here immunoSEQ multiplex PCR was the method, and the copy in TCRdb shows in-frame clones only, minus some. The top ten hold approximately 4.5% of the sample, which has about 8,500 clones, approximately 70% seen once. The starting material was tumor tissue, obtained after anti-PD-1 treatment. The receptor set was obtained from a human donor with basal cell carcinoma.

This clone has only a few counts. This chain links TRBV30 with TRBJ1-1, with TRBD1 matching 7 bases. CDR3 length: 14 residues. Germline values: CDR1 GTSNPN, CDR2 SVGIG (reference sequence). The J segment lost 1 base and the V segment lost 7 bases, leaving 9 bases of the junction unmatched. CDR3 sequence: CAFRRGRGNTEAFF. CDR3 coding DNA: TGTGCCTTCAGGAGGGGGCGAGGGAACACTGAAGCTTTCTTT.

There are a few counts of this clone. This rearrangement joins TRBV4-2 to TRBJ1-3; 7 bases align to TRBD1. This CDR3 region has 13 residues. Germline CDR1 is LGHNA and CDR2 is YNFKEQ. With V trimmed by 5 bases and J by 9 bases, 7 bases remained unmatched. CDR3 sequence reads: CASSSGDRATIYF. The CDR3 nucleotides read TGTGCCAGCAGCTCCGGCGACAGGGCCACCATATATTTT.

J is TRBJ2-3 and V is TRBV30; D possibly corresponds to TRBD2 (5 bases). Germline values: CDR1 GTSNPN, CDR2 SVGIG (reference sequence). This CDR3 is 12 amino acids long. The V end was cut by 2 bases, the J end by 7 bases, with 10 bases between. In DNA, the CDR3 is TGTGCCTGGAGTCATAGCGACAATACGCAGTATTTT. This codes for CAWSHSDNTQYF.

This chain uses TRBV11-3 with TRBJ2-1; the D gene could be TRBD1 or TRBD2 (6 bases each). This CDR3 contains 15 residues. V lost 2 bases, J lost 1 base, and 9 bases lay in between. Germline lookup yields CDR1 SGHNT and CDR2 YENEEA. The CDR3 protein is CASSLQGRSYNEQFF. The DNA of the CDR3 is TGTGCCAGCAGCTTACAGGGGAGGTCCTACAATGAGCAGTTCTTC.

In its sample, this clone was seen a few times. This rearrangement joins TRBV2 to TRBJ1-1; D unclear. V gave up 6 bases and J gave up 0 bases, with 11 bases separating them. CDR1 SNHLY and CDR2 FYNNEI come from the germline V gene. This CDR3 has 14 amino acids. CDR3 DNA: TGTGCCAGCAGCGGGAGAGCCATGAACACTGAAGCTTTCTTT. Encoded protein: CASSGRAMNTEAFF.

The chain carries TRBV11-1 and TRBJ2-2, with 11 bases lining up with TRBD1. The CDR3 contains 16 residues. V lost 5 bases and J lost 4; bases outside the gene matches: 6. Germline CDR1 is SGHAT and CDR2 is FQDESV (reference sequence). CDR3 protein: CASSAPGQGVTGELFF. DNA for the CDR3: TGTGCCAGCAGCGCACCGGGACAGGGGGTCACCGGGGAGCTGTTTTTT.

The chain employs TRBV6-2 or TRBV6-3 and TRBJ1-5, with unresolved D. The germline CDR1 and CDR2 sequences are MNHEY and SVGEGT. The CDR3 totals 15 residues. V was shortened by 6 bases and J by 4 bases, with 16 bases between the two germline ends. DNA for the CDR3: TGTGCCAGCAGCCCCAGGACCGGAGGTAATCAGCCCCAGCATTTT. This codes for CASSPRTGGNQPQHF.

This clone was detected only a few times. This rearrangement joins TRBV5-1 to TRBJ1-1, with D uncertain. Between the trimmed V and J ends, which lost 0 bases and 2 bases, there was a span of 8 bases. The CDR3 consists of 14 residues. From germline, CDR1 is SGHRS and CDR2 YFSETQ. The CDR3 here is CASSLEGRNTEAFF. DNA of the CDR3: TGCGCCAGCAGCTTGGAGGGCAGAAACACTGAAGCTTTCTTT.

Remarks on this clone: In the same sample, other DNA sequences code for this CDR3. The rearrangement links TRBV5-8 to TRBJ2-1; 7 bases are shared with TRBD1. Germline loops: CDR1 SGHTS, CDR2 YDEGEE. There are 15 residues in the CDR3. V lost 4 bases, J lost 1 base, and 5 bases stayed unmatched. DNA of the CDR3: TGTGCCAGCAGCCTCGGACAGGCATCCTACAATGAGCAGTTCTTC. It codes for CASSLGQASYNEQFF.

V and J are TRBV3-1 (or the pseudogene TRBV3-2) and TRBJ1-3; tentatively, D is TRBD1 (5 bases). The ends were cut back, 2 bases at V and 2 bases at J, with 10 bases in the middle. This CDR3 region has 15 residues. Germline V CDR1 and CDR2: LGHDT, YNNKEL (reference sequence). As DNA, the CDR3 is TGTGCCAGCAGCCAATCCCCAGGGACTGGAAACACCATATATTTT. Its protein product is CASSQSPGTGNTIYF.

This clone was seen only once. V is TRBV13 and J is TRBJ2-1, with 10 bases that match TRBD2. There are 16 residues in the CDR3. Germline V lookup: CDR1 PRHDT, CDR2 FYEKMQ (reference sequence). The J segment lost 9 bases and the V segment lost 5 bases, leaving 13 bases of the junction unmatched. The CDR3 DNA is TGTGCCAGCAGCCTCCTGGGACTAGCGACTAGCGGTGAGCAGTTCTTC. It specifies CASSLLGLATSGEQFF.

The chain recombines TRBV7-9 with TRBJ1-2, with 7 bases identical to TRBD1. The V segment lost 5 bases and the J segment 8 bases; nucleotides outside the gene matches: 11. The CDR3 sequence is 14 residues long. Looked up from germline, CDR1 is SEHNR and CDR2 is FQNEAQ (reference sequence). As DNA, the CDR3 is TGTGCCAGCAGCCAAATACGGACAGGTAAAGGCTACACCTTC. Amino acids: CASSQIRTGKGYTF. The full variable domain, its missing parts supplied by reference TRBV7-9 and TRBJ1-2, is DTGVSQNPRHKITKRGQNVTFRCDPISEHNRLYWYRQTLGQGPEFLTYFQNEAQLEKSRLLSDRFSAERPKGSFSTLEIQRTEQGDSAMYLCASSQIRTGKGYTFGSGTRLTVV.

This clone was seen only a few times. The V and J genes are TRBV10-2 and TRBJ2-1; D may match TRBD1 or TRBD2 (5 bases each). Germline values: CDR1 WSHSY, CDR2 SAAADI. The CDR3 runs to 15 residues. The V end was cut by 6 bases, the J end by 0 bases, with 12 bases between. The CDR3 DNA sequence: TGCGCCAGCAGACTCGGGACCGACTCCTACAATGAGCAGTTCTTC. Translation gives CASRLGTDSYNEQFF.

In its sample, this clone ranks as large (0.1 to 1%). The chain couples TRBV4-2 to TRBJ1-1; a possible D gene is TRBD1 (5 bases). CDR1 is LGHNA and CDR2 is YNFKEQ in the germline V gene. The CDR3 totals 15 residues. Trimming took off 0 bases at V and 6 bases at J, with 14 bases between the two ends. In DNA form, the CDR3 reads TGTGCCAGCAGCCAAGACACCAGGGCAGGCTCTGAAGCTTTCTTT. Translating gives CASSQDTRAGSEAFF.

The V gene is TRBV6-6, the J gene TRBJ1-2, with D maybe TRBD1 (6 bases). The CDR3 covers 14 residues. Germline V gives CDR1 MNHNY, CDR2 SVGAGI (reference sequence). The V gene lost 5 bases and the J gene lost 1 base, with 11 bases spanning the gap. CDR3 in DNA: TGTGCCAGCAGTGGCAGGGGACTTAACTATGGCTACACCTTC. It yields the protein CASSGRGLNYGYTF.

This sequence joins TRBV5-8 and TRBJ2-1; TRBD2 matches at 16 bases. The junction had 10 bases not matched to a gene; V was cut back by 4 bases and J by 9 bases. CDR1 SGHTS and CDR2 YDEGEE come from the germline V gene. The CDR3 loop spans 17 amino acids. The CDR3 sequence: CASSIPGLAGGPREQFF. As DNA, the CDR3 is TGTGCCAGCAGCATCCCGGGACTAGCGGGGGGGCCCCGTGAGCAGTTCTTC.

This chain links TRBV29-1 with TRBJ2-2; D is unresolved. The CDR3 covers 11 residues. V was shortened by 6 bases and J by 3 bases, with 5 bases between the two germline ends. Looked up from germline, CDR1 is SQVTM and CDR2 is ANQGSEA. The CDR3 DNA sequence: TGCAGCGTCAAAGACACCGGGGAGCTGTTTTTT. Residues: CSVKDTGELFF.

The V gene is TRBV5-4, the J gene TRBJ1-2, with 12 bases matching TRBD1. CDR1 is SGHNT, CDR2 YYREEE, per germline (reference sequence). The CDR3 totals 14 residues. Unmatched junction bases numbered 4, after V lost 3 bases and J lost 7 bases. The CDR3 loop reads CASSSGQGALGYTF. The CDR3 bases are TGTGCCAGCAGCTCGGGACAGGGGGCGCTTGGCTACACCTTC.

The gene calls are TRBV2 and TRBJ2-7; 7 nucleotides line up with TRBD1. The germline gives CDR1 SNHLY, CDR2 FYNNEI. After removal of 4 bases from V and 5 bases from J, the junction contained 5 bases not matched to a gene. The CDR3 runs to 13 residues. As DNA, the CDR3 is TGTGCCAGCAGTGTTACAGGGGCCCACGAGCAGTACTTC. Residues: CASSVTGAHEQYF. The full variable domain, rest sourced from reference TRBV2 and TRBJ2-7, is EPEVTQTPSHQVTQMGQEVILRCVPISNHLYFYWYRQILGQKVEFLVSFYNNEISEKSEIFDDQFSVERPDGSNFTLKIRSTKLEDSAMYFCASSVTGAHEQYFGPGTRLTVT.

The chain recombines TRBV19 with TRBJ2-7; D might be TRBD1 or TRBD2, each matching 6 bases. Germline V gene sequence: CDR1 LNHDA, CDR2 SQIVND (reference sequence). CDR3 size: 17 residues. V lost 5 bases and J lost 8, with 28 bases in between. The CDR3 sequence is CASSGIHGGTTGEKQYF. The CDR3 region has the DNA TGTGCCAGTAGTGGGATCCACGGCGGGACAACCGGGGAGAAGCAGTACTTC.

The gene calls are TRBV18 and TRBJ1-1; weak D call: TRBD1 (6 bases). Germline V gene data show CDR1 as KGHSH and CDR2 as LQKENI. V lost 1 base and J lost 4, with 10 bases in between. This CDR3 has 14 amino acids. The DNA of the CDR3 is TGTGCCAGCTCACCACGATTGACAGGCACTGAAGCTTTCTTT. It specifies CASSPRLTGTEAFF.

V usage is TRBV12-3 or TRBV12-4 and J usage is TRBJ1-5; D remains unclear. V was trimmed by 2 bases and J by 0 bases, leaving 2 bases between them. The CDR3 has 13 amino acids. CDR3: CASSLNSNQPQHF. As DNA, the CDR3 is TGTGCCAGCAGTTTAAATAGCAATCAGCCCCAGCATTTT.

This clone was counted only a few times. This rearrangement joins TRBV19 to TRBJ1-6; D is undetermined. This CDR3 has 13 residues. Trimming removed 6 bases from V and 7 bases from J, with 10 bases in between. The V gene's germline CDR1 is LNHDA and CDR2 SQIVND (reference sequence). This CDR3 reads CASRRGTNSPLHF. The CDR3 coding sequence is TGTGCCAGTAGACGGGGTACGAATTCACCCCTCCACTTT. Drawing the rest from reference TRBV19 and TRBJ1-6, the complete variable domain is DGGITQSPKYLFRKEGQNVTLSCEQNLNHDAMYWYRQDPGQGLRLIYYSQIVNDFQKGDIAEGYSVSREKKESFPLTVTSAQKNPTAFYLCASRRGTNSPLHFGNGTRLTVT.

This chain connects TRBV19 to TRBJ2-2; 9 bases line up with TRBD1. V lost 6 bases and J lost 6; bases outside the gene matches: 2. The germline V gene encodes CDR1 LNHDA and CDR2 SQIVND (reference sequence). The CDR3 runs 13 residues. CDR3 coding DNA: TGTGCCAGTAGGTGGGACAGGGCCGGGGAGCTGTTTTTT. This codes for CASRWDRAGELFF.

This clone was detected only a few times. This sequence joins TRBV5-1 and TRBJ2-2; 8 bases align to TRBD1. The CDR3 is 14 residues long. Per the germline V gene, CDR1 is SGHRS and CDR2 is YFSETQ. The trim removed 5 bases at V and 4 bases at J, leaving 4 bases unmatched. CDR3: CASRYTGGTGELFF. For the CDR3, the DNA is TGCGCCAGCAGATATACAGGGGGCACCGGGGAGCTGTTTTTT.

The rearrangement links TRBV10-2 to TRBJ2-5, with D perhaps matching TRBD2 (6 bases). CDR3 length equals 14 residues. Germline CDR1 and CDR2: WSHSY and SAAADI. Trimming cost V 3 bases and J 1 base, with 9 bases left between them. In nucleotides, the CDR3 is TGCGCCAGCAGTGATGGACTACCCCAAGAGACCCAGTACTTC. This sequence encodes CASSDGLPQETQYF.

J is TRBJ2-7 and V is TRBV7-6, with D perhaps TRBD1 (6 bases). This CDR3 contains 14 residues. V dropped 2 bases and J dropped 5 bases, with 13 bases sitting between them. Germline-derived CDR1 and CDR2 are SGHVS and FNYEAQ. The CDR3 DNA reads as TGTGCCAGCAGCTTAATATCAGGGGCCCACGAGCAGTACTTC. This codes for CASSLISGAHEQYF.

This chain uses TRBV29-1 with TRBJ1-2; D gene uncertain. The CDR3 totals 11 residues. The germline CDR1 and CDR2 sequences are SQVTM and ANQGSEA. V lost 3 bases and J 2 bases, leaving 4 bases between the germline ends. The CDR3 coding sequence is TGCAGCGTTGACAAGAACTATGGCTACACCTTC. Residues: CSVDKNYGYTF.

V and J are TRBV12-3 or TRBV12-4 and TRBJ1-4; no clear D. The CDR3 is 13 residues long. V shed 2 bases and J shed 7 bases, with 8 bases lying between them. The CDR3 DNA is TGTGCCAGCAGTTTACGGTTGGGTGAAAAACTGTTTTTT. It translates to CASSLRLGEKLFF.